The 21 T cell receptor beta chains in this list originate from one sample, sequenced in a study of T-cell reconstitution after alpha-beta-depleted transplantation in children. Preparation of the TCRbeta library was carried out with unique molecular identifiers. From the PCR reads, TCRdb called clonotypes with MiXCR, one entry per CDR3 protein. The sample consists of a few hundred thousand distinct CDR3 sequences, 10% to 15% of them appearing once. Material: PBMCs, mostly from graft donor cells, obtained 360 days after TCRalphabeta/CD19-depleted stem cell transplant. These receptors were taken from a male patient aged 10-17 years who had a stem cell transplant for acute myeloid leukemia, so the T cells may come from the graft donor.

In this sample, this clonotype turned up many times. The chain links TRBV4-3 to TRBJ2-2; the match to TRBD1 covers 8 bases. The CDR3 spans 15 residues. Germline V gene data show CDR1 as LGHNA and CDR2 as YSLEER. The J segment lost 6 bases and the V segment lost 1 base, leaving 4 bases of the junction unmatched. DNA for the CDR3: TGCGCCAGCAGCCAAGCCAGGGGGCGCCCCGGGGAGCTGTTTTTT. Translated, it gives CASSQARGRPGELFF.

The chain couples TRBV30 to TRBJ2-7; D possibly corresponds to TRBD1 (7 bases). CDR3 length: 13 residues. Per germline, CDR1 GTSNPN and CDR2 SVGIG (reference sequence). Trimming left V 5 bases short and J 3 bases short, with 14 bases between. The CDR3 sequence: CAWSRGVLYEQYF. In DNA form, the CDR3 reads TGTGCCTGGTCCAGGGGGGTCCTCTACGAGCAGTACTTC.

This clonotype was observed at least ten times. The chain carries TRBV6-6 and TRBJ2-7; TRBD1 might be the D (6 bases). Germline CDR1 is MNHNY and CDR2 is SVGAGI (reference sequence). V gave up 6 bases and J gave up 3 bases, with 12 bases separating them. The CDR3 covers 13 residues. The CDR3 DNA sequence: TGTGCCAGCAGAACTCAACAGGGCTACGAGCAGTACTTC. It yields the protein CASRTQQGYEQYF.

This clonotype was recorded many times. The chain couples TRBV5-6 to TRBJ2-1, with a tentative D call TRBD2 (6 bases). The V end lost 4 bases, the J end lost 0 bases, and 17 bases lay between the germline ends. CDR1 is SGHDT, CDR2 YYEEEE, per germline. The CDR3 extends over 17 amino acids. The CDR3 reads CASSRELQVSSYNEQFF. The CDR3 nucleotides read TGTGCCAGCAGCCGGGAGCTTCAGGTGAGCTCCTACAATGAGCAGTTCTTC.

A few counts support this clonotype. This chain joins TRBV9 and TRBJ2-1; 10 nucleotides agree with TRBD2. V lost 6 bases, J lost 9 bases, and 15 bases stayed unmatched. Germline V gene sequence: CDR1 SGDLS, CDR2 YYNGEE. The CDR3 contains 16 residues. DNA of the CDR3: TGTGCCAGCACCCCCCGGCTAGCGGGGGAGCGGGGTGAGCAGTTCTTC. Residues: CASTPRLAGERGEQFF.

This clonotype was seen ten or more times. V and J are TRBV29-1 and TRBJ2-7; 7 bases are a match to TRBD1. CDR1 is SQVTM, CDR2 ANQGSEA, per germline. The CDR3 length is 13 residues. Losses at the gene ends were 4 bases for V and 2 bases for J; bases not matched to a gene: 5. The CDR3 is CSVVVRGTYEQYF. In DNA form, the CDR3 reads TGCAGCGTTGTGGTCAGGGGGACCTACGAGCAGTACTTC.

This clonotype has only a few counts. The chain has TRBV6-5 and TRBJ2-7; 14 nucleotides agree with TRBD2. CDR3 length: 15 amino acids. The V and J ends lost 4 bases and 12 bases, in that order; junction bases with no gene match: 11. Germline values: CDR1 MNHEY, CDR2 SVGAGI. The CDR3 here is CASSSSGLAGEIRYF. The CDR3 region has the DNA TGTGCCAGCAGTTCCTCGGGACTAGCGGGAGAAATAAGGTACTTC.

Worth noting for this clonotype: No conserved phenylalanine or tryptophan ends this CDR3, so it is likely a read error. The chain couples TRBV29-1 to TRBJ1-2; the D is unclear. CDR3 length equals 12 residues. Trimming left V 5 bases short and J 7 bases short, with 14 bases between. The germline V gene encodes CDR1 SQVTM and CDR2 ANQGSEA. CDR3 loop: CSVYKPGGGYTC. CDR3 DNA sequence: TGCAGCGTTTACAAACCCGGAGGTGGCTACACCTGC.

This clonotype was seen only a few times. The chain is built from TRBV4-2 and TRBJ2-3, with 8 bases fitting TRBD2. Germline CDR1 LGHNA, CDR2 YNFKEQ. The CDR3 covers 17 residues. Unmatched junction bases numbered 11, after V lost 4 bases and J lost 2 bases. The CDR3 region has the DNA TGTGCCAGCAGCCTGCCCCCGGCGGGAGGACTCACAGATACGCAGTATTTT. Its translation is CASSLPPAGGLTDTQYF.

This chain uses TRBV18 with TRBJ2-5; D is undetermined. Per germline, CDR1 KGHSH and CDR2 LQKENI. The length of the CDR3 is 16 residues. V gave up 2 bases and J gave up 0 bases, with 13 bases separating them. The CDR3 DNA is TGTGCCAGCTCACCAAGCCCGGACCTCTACCAAGAGACCCAGTACTTC. Its translation: CASSPSPDLYQETQYF.

The gene calls are TRBV5-1 and TRBJ2-1; TRBD2 matches 10 bases. The CDR3 spans 18 residues. V lost 4 bases, J lost 2 bases, and 12 bases stayed unmatched. Germline CDR1 is SGHRS and CDR2 is YFSETQ. As DNA, the CDR3 is TGCGCCAGCAGCCCGTTAAATATACTAGCGGGACCCTACAATGAGCAGTTCTTC. It yields the protein CASSPLNILAGPYNEQFF.

The V gene is TRBV7-6, the J gene TRBJ2-2; TRBD1 matches 7 bases. The J segment lost 2 bases and the V segment lost 8 bases, leaving 8 bases of the junction unmatched. Per germline, CDR1 SGHVS and CDR2 FNYEAQ. CDR3 size: 15 residues. The CDR3 sequence: CASCLDRTNTGELFF. The DNA for the CDR3 is TGTGCCAGCTGCCTGGACAGGACCAACACCGGGGAGCTGTTTTTT.

This clonotype was counted at least ten times. The CDR3 loop is CASSLEAGVRAKNIQYF. DNA for the CDR3: TGCGCCAGCAGCTTGGAAGCGGGGGTGAGGGCCAAAAACATTCAGTACTTC. The chain has TRBV5-1 and TRBJ2-4; 8 bases map to TRBD2. Germline V gives CDR1 SGHRS, CDR2 YFSETQ. V trimming: 0 bases; J trimming: 1 base; junction bases outside the gene matches: 6. The CDR3 length is 17 residues.

The CDR3 is CASSFPGKGTEAFF. DNA of the CDR3: TGCGCCAGCAGCTTCCCCGGGAAGGGCACTGAAGCTTTCTTT. V and J are TRBV5-1 and TRBJ1-1; D is unclear. The CDR3 has 14 amino acids. Germline CDR1 and CDR2: SGHRS and YFSETQ. V was cut by 2 bases and J by 4 bases, with 12 bases left in between.

The gene calls are TRBV5-1 and TRBJ2-3, with D maybe TRBD2 (6 bases). CDR3 length: 14 residues. Trimming stripped 0 bases from V and 6 bases from J, with 11 bases between. Per the germline V gene, CDR1 is SGHRS and CDR2 is YFSETQ. CDR3 sequence: CASSLVLALDTQYF. The CDR3 DNA sequence: TGCGCCAGCAGCTTGGTACTAGCCCTCGATACGCAGTATTTT. The complete variable domain, with remaining parts taken from reference TRBV5-1 and TRBJ2-3, reads KAGVTQTPRYLIKTRGQQVTLSCSPISGHRSVSWYQQTPGQGLQFLFEYFSETQRNKGNFPGRFSGRQFSNSRSEMNVSTLELGDSALYLCASSLVLALDTQYFGPGTRLTVL.

The V and J genes are TRBV4-3 and TRBJ2-7; D possibly matches TRBD1 or TRBD2 (5 bases each). CDR3 size: 13 residues. V lost 0 bases, J lost 5 bases, and 8 bases lay in between. Germline CDR1 is LGHNA and CDR2 is YSLEER. The CDR3 region is CASSQDRGDEQYF. The CDR3 DNA reads as TGCGCCAGCAGCCAAGATAGAGGGGACGAGCAGTACTTC.

This clonotype turned up a few times. V and J are TRBV7-9 and TRBJ2-1; 7 bases match TRBD2. The CDR3 contains 16 residues. After removal of 5 bases from V and 0 bases from J, the junction contained 7 bases not matched to a gene. Germline lookup yields CDR1 SEHNR and CDR2 FQNEAQ (reference sequence). The CDR3 protein is CASSTTLADSYNEQFF. CDR3 sequence (DNA): TGTGCCAGCAGCACGACCCTAGCGGACTCCTACAATGAGCAGTTCTTC.

This clonotype was seen many times. The chain joins TRBV12-3 or TRBV12-4 to TRBJ2-1; D gene unclear. The CDR3 runs to 11 residues. Between the trimmed V and J ends, which lost 8 bases and 6 bases, there was a span of 8 bases. The CDR3, as DNA: TGTGCCAGCTCATTGGCCAATGAGCAGTTCTTC. Protein product: CASSLANEQFF.

V and J are TRBV27 and TRBJ2-6; 11 positions match TRBD1. V shed 1 base and J 0 bases; nucleotides not matched to a gene: 5. Germline lookup yields CDR1 MNHEY and CDR2 SMNVEV (reference sequence). The CDR3 loop spans 19 amino acids. The chain's CDR3 is CASSLWSGTGGSGANVLTF. CDR3 nucleotide sequence: TGTGCCAGCAGTTTATGGTCCGGGACAGGGGGCTCTGGGGCCAACGTCCTGACTTTC.

This clonotype occurred a few times. The chain recombines TRBV4-1 with TRBJ2-7, with D unresolved. This CDR3 region has 13 residues. The V end lost 4 bases, the J end lost 3 bases, and 10 bases lay between the germline ends. Germline-derived CDR1 and CDR2 are MGHRA and YSYEKL. DNA for the CDR3: TGCGCCAGCAGCCCTTACCACTACTACGAGCAGTACTTC. This codes for CASSPYHYYEQYF.

This clonotype occurred a few times. The V and J genes are TRBV7-2 and TRBJ2-5, with D possibly being TRBD1 or TRBD2 (5 bases each). CDR3 length equals 16 residues. CDR1 is SGHTA, CDR2 FQGNSA, per germline. Trimming removed 1 base from V and 5 bases from J, with 17 bases in between. CDR3 bases: TGTGCCAGCAGCTTAGTACCGTCAGGTTGGGGGGAGACCCAGTACTTC. It encodes CASSLVPSGWGETQYF.